The 20 T cell receptor beta chains presented below share a single source sample, sequenced in a study of OX40 agonist ivuxolimab in advanced cancers. Measured with immunoSEQ multiplex PCR; TCRdb has only the in-frame clones, and not every one. The sample carries about 75,000 clones, approximately 86% recorded once. The sample was CD4+ or CD8+ T cells sorted from blood, taken in a trial of the OX40 agonist ivuxolimab. The receptor source for this set is an adult with an advanced solid tumor such as melanoma, head and neck, liver or kidney cancer.

The chain carries TRBV19 and TRBJ1-4, with 7 bases lining up with TRBD1. V dropped 4 bases and J dropped 5; count of bases not matched to a gene: 7. Looked up from germline, CDR1 is LNHDA and CDR2 is SQIVND (reference sequence). The CDR3 loop spans 15 amino acids. CDR3 sequence: CASSRRDSLNEKLFF. The CDR3 nucleotides read TGTGCCAGTAGTAGGCGGGACAGCCTGAATGAAAAACTGTTTTTT.

J is TRBJ2-3 and V is TRBV11-1; possibly TRBD2 for D (6 bases). The V end was cut by 0 bases, the J end by 2 bases, with 9 bases between. The CDR3 runs to 15 residues. The germline CDR1 and CDR2 sequences are SGHAT and FQDESV (reference sequence). CDR3 sequence reads: CASSLATRPTDTQYF. CDR3 coding DNA: TGTGCCAGCAGCTTAGCGACTAGGCCCACAGATACGCAGTATTTT. Complete variable domain (other parts from reference TRBV11-1 and TRBJ2-3): EAEVAQSPRYKITEKSQAVAFWCDPISGHATLYWYRQILGQGPELLVQFQDESVVDDSQLPKDRFSAERLKGVDSTLKIQPAELGDSAMYLCASSLATRPTDTQYFGPGTRLTVL.

The chain has TRBV18 and TRBJ2-2; D possibly corresponds to TRBD1 (6 bases). The ends were cut back, 2 bases at V and 6 bases at J, with 19 bases in the middle. The CDR3 loop spans 17 amino acids. The germline V gene encodes CDR1 KGHSH and CDR2 LQKENI. The chain's CDR3 is CASSPDPGHRNSGELFF. CDR3 nucleotides: TGTGCCAGCTCACCAGACCCGGGACATCGCAATTCCGGGGAGCTGTTTTTT.

V usage is TRBV28 and J usage is TRBJ2-7, with D possibly called TRBD1 or TRBD2 (6 bases each). Trimming pared 5 bases from V and 5 bases from J, leaving 22 bases between. Germline V lookup: CDR1 MDHEN, CDR2 SYDVKM. CDR3 length: 16 residues. The CDR3: CASSTPGGRGVDEQYF. The CDR3 DNA is TGTGCCAGCAGTACCCCCGGGGGTAGGGGGGTCGACGAGCAGTACTTC.

This clone has a single count. The gene calls are TRBV19 and TRBJ2-1; D not certain. Trimming removed 5 bases from V and 1 base from J, with 6 bases in between. The CDR3 contains 13 residues. CDR1 is LNHDA and CDR2 is SQIVND in the germline V gene (reference sequence). CDR3 coding DNA: TGTGCCAGTAGTCGCCGGTCCTACAATGAGCAGTTCTTC. Its protein is CASSRRSYNEQFF.

In its sample, this clone was seen a few times. Here the CDR3 reads CAIRDRKLAGENYNEQFF. The CDR3 region has the DNA TGTGCCATCAGGGACCGAAAACTAGCGGGGGAAAACTACAATGAGCAGTTCTTC. The chain carries TRBV10-3 and TRBJ2-1; 11 nucleotides agree with TRBD2. Germline V CDR1 and CDR2: ENHRY, SYGVKD. The CDR3 runs 18 residues. Trimming removed 6 bases from V and 3 bases from J; junction bases left unmatched: 13.

This sequence joins TRBV7-9 and TRBJ2-1, with unresolved D. Germline-derived CDR1 and CDR2 are SEHNR and FQNEAQ (reference sequence). V lost 5 bases and J lost 7, with 15 bases in between. This CDR3 is 14 amino acids long. CDR3 in DNA: TGTGCCAGCAGCCCACGGAACGGCCTTAATGAGCAGTTCTTC. Residues: CASSPRNGLNEQFF. The variable domain in full, completed from reference TRBV7-9 and TRBJ2-1, reads DTGVSQNPRHKITKRGQNVTFRCDPISEHNRLYWYRQTLGQGPEFLTYFQNEAQLEKSRLLSDRFSAERPKGSFSTLEIQRTEQGDSAMYLCASSPRNGLNEQFFGPGTRLTVL.

The rearrangement uses TRBV2 and TRBJ1-1; D is undetermined. CDR3 length equals 13 residues. The V end was cut by 6 bases, the J end by 4 bases, with 12 bases between. Looked up from germline, CDR1 is SNHLY and CDR2 is FYNNEI. This CDR3 is CASRDQAGTEAFF. CDR3 nucleotides: TGTGCCAGCAGAGACCAGGCTGGCACTGAAGCTTTCTTT.

The J gene is TRBJ1-1, the V gene TRBV2; the D gene is possibly TRBD1 (5 bases). Deletions cut 7 bases from V and 0 bases from J, with 9 bases between. The CDR3 has 13 amino acids. CDR1 SNHLY and CDR2 FYNNEI come from the germline V gene. CDR3: CASTGTMNTEAFF. The CDR3, as DNA: TGTGCCAGCACCGGGACGATGAACACTGAAGCTTTCTTT. Filled out from reference TRBV2 and TRBJ1-1, the complete variable domain reads EPEVTQTPSHQVTQMGQEVILRCVPISNHLYFYWYRQILGQKVEFLVSFYNNEISEKSEIFDDQFSVERPDGSNFTLKIRSTKLEDSAMYFCASTGTMNTEAFFGQGTRLTVV.

The chain combines TRBV9 with TRBJ1-5; no clear D gene. The V end lost 0 bases, the J end lost 9 bases, and 13 bases lay between the germline ends. The CDR3 totals 14 residues. Germline V gives CDR1 SGDLS, CDR2 YYNGEE. DNA for the CDR3: TGTGCCAGCAGCGTAGGGCCTGAACCGAGGCCCCAGCATTTT. Translation: CASSVGPEPRPQHF.

This chain connects TRBV7-3 to TRBJ2-1; perhaps TRBD1 as D (6 bases). The ends were cut back, 4 bases at V and 0 bases at J, with 10 bases in the middle. The CDR3 has 15 amino acids. Germline loops: CDR1 SGHTA, CDR2 FQGTGA. CDR3 DNA: TGTGCCAGCAGCTCGCAGGGGAGCTCCTACAATGAGCAGTTCTTC. Translation: CASSSQGSSYNEQFF.

The CDR3 region has the DNA TGTGCCAGCAGCAGAAAGAGCGGGAGGGCGGCCAAAAACATTCAGTACTTC. As protein: CASSRKSGRAAKNIQYF. The chain employs TRBV21-1 and TRBJ2-4; the D call TRBD2 from the table was never checked on the DNA. TRBV21-1 corresponds to a pseudogene. The CDR3 is 17 amino acids.

The rearrangement joins TRBV28 to TRBJ2-3, with unresolved D. V shed 5 bases and J shed 0 bases, with 15 bases lying between them. This CDR3 spans 16 amino acids. Germline V gives CDR1 MDHEN, CDR2 SYDVKM. CDR3 protein: CASSGSDGASTDTQYF. The DNA of the CDR3 is TGTGCCAGCAGTGGATCGGACGGTGCTAGCACAGATACGCAGTATTTT.

The chain recombines TRBV10-2 with TRBJ2-7; D perhaps matches TRBD1 (6 bases). There are 13 residues in the CDR3. The V end was cut by 6 bases, the J end by 0 bases, with 9 bases between. Germline CDR1 reads WSHSY; CDR2 reads SAAADI. CDR3 DNA sequence: TGCGCCAGCAGAGTGGACAGCTCCTACGAGCAGTACTTC. It translates to CASRVDSSYEQYF.

The chain combines TRBV6-4 with TRBJ2-3, with 14 bases aligning to TRBD2. The CDR3 is 17 residues long. Germline V gives CDR1 MRHNA, CDR2 SNTAGT. With V trimmed by 4 bases and J by 6 bases, 9 bases remained unmatched. DNA of the CDR3: TGTGCCAGCAGTGCGGTGGGACTAGCGGGGGCTAAGGATACGCAGTATTTT. This sequence encodes CASSAVGLAGAKDTQYF.

The chain combines TRBV5-1 with TRBJ1-1; TRBD1 might be the D (6 bases). The germline V and J ends were trimmed by 2 bases and 1 base, with 12 bases remaining between them. The germline V gene has CDR1 SGHRS and CDR2 YFSETQ. The CDR3 has 15 amino acids. CDR3 sequence (DNA): TGCGCCAGCAGCTTAACAGGGACTTCGAACACTGAAGCTTTCTTT. Translated: CASSLTGTSNTEAFF.

This clone was seen only a few times. This chain joins TRBV19 and TRBJ1-5, with unresolved D. The CDR3 extends over 12 amino acids. Germline V gives CDR1 LNHDA, CDR2 SQIVND (reference sequence). V lost 3 bases and J 5 bases, leaving 5 bases between the germline ends. CDR3 amino acids: CASSIGYQPQHF. CDR3 sequence (DNA): TGTGCCAGTAGTATTGGGTATCAGCCCCAGCATTTT.

V is TRBV6-6 and J is TRBJ1-1; tentative D call: TRBD1 (5 bases). Trimming pared 6 bases from V and 1 base from J, leaving 9 bases between. The CDR3 runs to 13 residues. CDR1 and CDR2 from the germline V gene are MNHNY and SVGAGI (reference sequence). CDR3 sequence: CASRRDGNTEAFF. CDR3 DNA: TGTGCCAGCAGAAGGGACGGGAACACTGAAGCTTTCTTT.

This chain uses TRBV6-5 with TRBJ1-5; D not resolved. The CDR3 runs 15 residues. The V end was cut by 4 bases, the J end by 1 base, with 11 bases between. Germline V gene lookup returns CDR1 MNHEY and CDR2 SVGAGI. This chain's CDR3 is CASSLMGGSNQPQHF. Here the CDR3 DNA reads TGTGCCAGCAGTTTGATGGGTGGGAGCAATCAGCCCCAGCATTTT.

The chain employs TRBV6-1 and TRBJ1-5; no definite D call. Trimming took off 7 bases at V and 6 bases at J, with 19 bases between the two ends. CDR3 size: 15 residues. Per the germline V gene, CDR1 is MNHNS and CDR2 is SASEGT. CDR3: CASMPQEAGSQPQHF. The DNA for the CDR3 is TGTGCCAGCATGCCCCAGGAGGCGGGAAGTCAGCCCCAGCATTTT.